The entry below gives a single T cell receptor beta chain sequence along with its context. Its target is unknown. Germline V gene lookup returns CDR1 PRHDT and CDR2 FYEKMQ (reference sequence). V shed 1 base, J shed 0 bases, and the junction held 5 bases outside the gene matches. The CDR3 has 17 residues. Assay: immunoSEQ multiplex PCR; the TCRdb copy retains only in-frame clones and omits some. The sample carries over 110,000 clones, around 94% recorded once. This sample was included in a study of T cell responses to AZD1222 COVID-19 vaccine. Study outcomes and limitations: Only after the peak T cell response were repertoires sampled.

The rearrangement joins TRBV13 to TRBJ2-1, with TRBD2 identical over 8 bases. The sample here was peripheral blood, taken after recovery from COVID-19. The sequence came from an adult who had recovered from COVID-19. As DNA, the CDR3 is TGTGCCAGCAGCTTAGACCCAAGCGGGAGCTCCTACAATGAGCAGTTCTTC. This encodes CASSLDPSGSSYNEQFF.